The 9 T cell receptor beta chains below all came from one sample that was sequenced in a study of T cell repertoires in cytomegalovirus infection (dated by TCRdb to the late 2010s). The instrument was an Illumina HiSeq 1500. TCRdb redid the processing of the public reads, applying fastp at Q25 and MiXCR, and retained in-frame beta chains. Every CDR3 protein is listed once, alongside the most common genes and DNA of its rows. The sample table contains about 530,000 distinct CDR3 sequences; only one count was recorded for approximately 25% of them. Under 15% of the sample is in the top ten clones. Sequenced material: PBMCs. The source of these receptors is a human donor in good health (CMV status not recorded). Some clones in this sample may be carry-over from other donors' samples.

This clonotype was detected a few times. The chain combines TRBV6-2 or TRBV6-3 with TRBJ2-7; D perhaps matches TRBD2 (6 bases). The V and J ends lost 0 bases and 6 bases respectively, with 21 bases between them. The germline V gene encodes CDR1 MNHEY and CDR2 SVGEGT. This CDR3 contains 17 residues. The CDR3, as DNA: TGTGCCAGCAGTTACTCGAAGATCAGCCTAAAAGCGGGCGAGCAGTACTTC. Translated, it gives CASSYSKISLKAGEQYF.

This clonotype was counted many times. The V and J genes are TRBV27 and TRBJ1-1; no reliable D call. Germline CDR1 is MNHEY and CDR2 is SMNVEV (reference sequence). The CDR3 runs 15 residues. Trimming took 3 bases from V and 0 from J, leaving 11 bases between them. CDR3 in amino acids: CASSLDATMNTEAFF. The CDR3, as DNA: TGTGCCAGCAGTTTGGACGCGACTATGAACACTGAAGCTTTCTTT.

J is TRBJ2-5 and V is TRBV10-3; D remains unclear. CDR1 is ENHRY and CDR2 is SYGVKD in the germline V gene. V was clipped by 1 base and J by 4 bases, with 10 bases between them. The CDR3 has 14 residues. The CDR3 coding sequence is TGTGCCATCAGTGAGTTACCAGGCCCAGAGACCCAGTACTTC. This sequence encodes CAISELPGPETQYF.

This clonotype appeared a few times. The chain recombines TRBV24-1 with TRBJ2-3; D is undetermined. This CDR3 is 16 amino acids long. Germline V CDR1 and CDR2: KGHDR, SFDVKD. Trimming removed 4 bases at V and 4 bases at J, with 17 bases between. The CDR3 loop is CATSDVASQSADTQYF. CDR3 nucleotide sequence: TGTGCCACCAGTGACGTGGCGTCCCAATCGGCAGATACGCAGTATTTT.

The CDR3: CSAGLAGGPYTGELFF. Here the CDR3 DNA reads TGCAGTGCTGGACTAGCGGGAGGGCCTTATACCGGGGAGCTGTTTTTT. J is TRBJ2-2 and V is TRBV20-1; 15 bases match TRBD2. The trim removed 5 bases at V and 5 bases at J, leaving 6 bases unmatched. The germline V gene has CDR1 DFQATT and CDR2 SNEGSKA (reference sequence). This CDR3 is 16 amino acids long.

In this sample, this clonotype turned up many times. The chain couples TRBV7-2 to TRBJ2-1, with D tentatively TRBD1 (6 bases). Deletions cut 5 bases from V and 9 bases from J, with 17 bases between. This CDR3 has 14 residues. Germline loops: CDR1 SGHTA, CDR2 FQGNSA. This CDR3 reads CASSPHMGATEQFF. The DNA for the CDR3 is TGTGCCAGCAGCCCACATATGGGGGCTACTGAGCAGTTCTTC.

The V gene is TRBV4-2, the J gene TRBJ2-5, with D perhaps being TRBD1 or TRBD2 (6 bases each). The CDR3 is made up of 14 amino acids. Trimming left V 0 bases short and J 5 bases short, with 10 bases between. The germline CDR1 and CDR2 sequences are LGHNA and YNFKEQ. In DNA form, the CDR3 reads TGTGCCAGCAGCCAAGATATAGGGGGGGAGACCCAGTACTTC. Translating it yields CASSQDIGGETQYF.

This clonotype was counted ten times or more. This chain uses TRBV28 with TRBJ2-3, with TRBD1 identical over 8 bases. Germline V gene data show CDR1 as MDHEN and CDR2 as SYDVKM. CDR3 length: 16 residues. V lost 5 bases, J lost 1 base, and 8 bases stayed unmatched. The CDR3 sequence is CASSPGQGPGTDTQYF. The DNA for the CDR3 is TGTGCCAGCAGTCCAGGACAGGGCCCGGGCACAGATACGCAGTATTTT. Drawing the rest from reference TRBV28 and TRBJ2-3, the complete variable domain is DVKVTQSSRYLVKRTGEKVFLECVQDMDHENMFWYRQDPGLGLRLIYFSYDVKMKEKGDIPEGYSVSREKKERFSLILESASTNQTSMYLCASSPGQGPGTDTQYFGPGTRLTVL.

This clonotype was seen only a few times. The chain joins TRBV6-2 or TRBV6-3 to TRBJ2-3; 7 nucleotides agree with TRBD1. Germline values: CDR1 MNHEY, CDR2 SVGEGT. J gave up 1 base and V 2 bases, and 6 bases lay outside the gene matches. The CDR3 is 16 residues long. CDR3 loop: CASSYPGTARTDTQYF. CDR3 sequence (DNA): TGTGCCAGCAGTTACCCCGGGACAGCCCGCACAGATACGCAGTATTTT.